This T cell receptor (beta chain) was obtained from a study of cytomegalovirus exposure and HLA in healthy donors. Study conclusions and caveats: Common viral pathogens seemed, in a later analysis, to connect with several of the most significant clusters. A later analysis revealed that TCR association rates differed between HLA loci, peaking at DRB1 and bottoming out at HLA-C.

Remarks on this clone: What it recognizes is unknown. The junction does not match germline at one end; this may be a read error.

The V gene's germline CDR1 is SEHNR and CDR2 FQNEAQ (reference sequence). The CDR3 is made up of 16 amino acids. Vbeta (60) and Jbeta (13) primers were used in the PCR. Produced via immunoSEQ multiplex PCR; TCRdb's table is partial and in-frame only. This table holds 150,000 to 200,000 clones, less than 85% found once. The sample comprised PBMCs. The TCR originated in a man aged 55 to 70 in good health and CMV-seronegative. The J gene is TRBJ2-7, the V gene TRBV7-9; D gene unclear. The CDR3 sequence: CSSSLNPALVPYEQYF. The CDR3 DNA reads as TGTTCCAGCAGCTTAAATCCGGCCCTAGTTCCCTACGAGCAGTACTTC.